This entry describes one T cell receptor (beta chain). Only a few counts were recorded for this clone. Its antigen is unknown. No clone much larger than this one lies a single base away; base qualities are absent. V lost 0 bases and J lost 0 bases; the stretch between them is 12 bases long. The CDR3 holds 17 amino acids from the cysteine to the phenylalanine. Only CDR3 DNA remains: 51 bases, in frame from the first base. Sequences SGHVS (CDR1) and FQNEAQ (CDR2) are obtained from the germline V gene. TCRbeta CDR3 regions were amplified from genomic DNA using the immunoSEQ Assay, a bias-controlled multiplex PCR. As for the original processing: Within the assay, amplification of reference gene primers was used to estimate how many nucleated cells each sample contained. To quantify the absolute abundance of each unique TCRbeta CDR3 rearrangement, sequence reads were collapsed and filtered. For each sample, productive Simpson clonality was calculated by taking the square root of Simpson's diversity index across productive rearrangements. This is the immuneACCESS table as TCRdb keeps it, with only in-frame sequences that have V and J called. A part of the clones is gone; compared with another copy, unresolved V genes explain less than half, and the rest is unexplained. From that table come the V and J calls and clone size; the DNA was used to work out D and trimming. In all, the sample holds about 200,000 clones, and around nine tenths of those were seen once. Of the sample, 6.2% is held by the ten largest clones.

A second Seattle source provided samples from volunteer blood donors who had recovered from COVID-19. Each collaborating institution followed its own protocols to collect whole blood in K2EDTA tubes. For TCRbeta analysis, collaborator samples were shipped as frozen whole blood, as isolated PBMCs, or as DNA extracted from either sample type. This sample stems from a study of blood T cell repertoires in COVID-19 (TCRdb year 2020). With regard to the full study: Collaborator samples came from the United States, Italy and Spain and covered acute and convalescent phases of COVID-19. The prospective study material was composed of cDNA or gDNA derived from T cells, B-cell-depleted T cells, or PBMCs. Where available, HLA class I and class II types were taken from metadata supplied by the sample provider and were not determined by assay-based typing. Deeply sampled blood TCRbeta repertoires from subjects exposed to, actively infected with, or recovered from COVID-19 were included in the dataset. A freely available public database, intended as a resource for researchers studying the immune response to SARS-CoV-2, is where the repertoires were released. Sample metadata almost always included a de-identified subject ID, COVID-19 status, age in years and sex. Samples were obtained from the ongoing ImmuneRACE study (first 160 participants) and from 1,254 subjects provided by 6 global collaborators.

What the authors observed across the whole study: Clinical and demographic metadata were provided uncurated, with the amount varying by source and participant.

Recombination connected TRBV7-8 to TRBJ2-1, and perhaps TRBD1 as D gene, on 6 matching bases. The specimen was peripheral blood. This sequence originates from a man aged 60 to 69 who had recovered from COVID-19. The encoded CDR3 is CASSLATQGSSYNEQFF. The DNA sequence is given as TGTGCCAGCAGCTTAGCGACGCAGGGGAGCTCCTACAATGAGCAGTTCTTC. The reference TRBV7-8 and TRBJ2-1 proteins fill in what lies around the CDR3, so the full variable domain reads GAGVSQSPRYKVAKRGQDVALRCDPISGHVSLFWYQQALGQGPEFLTYFQNEAQLDKSGLPSDRFFAERPEGSVSTLKIQRTQQEDSAVYLCASSLATQGSSYNEQFFGPGTRLTVL.